The clone carrying this T cell receptor (beta chain) occurred a few times. This sample was taken from a study of identical twins. Healthy Caucasians provided all donations. Germline values: CDR1 SGHKS, CDR2 YYEKEE (reference sequence). The CDR3 is 14 amino acids. V was trimmed by 1 base and J by 2 bases, leaving 9 bases between them. Via MiXCR, TCRdb re-called the 5' RACE reads, giving one row per CDR3 protein. Of 510,000 or so distinct CDR3 sequences listed, 13% to 15% are singletons. The sample was also reused in another study, on yellow fever vaccine responses in identical twins. Turning to that study: Reportedly, the response of twins' T cells to the vaccine seemed partly convergent, partly personalized.

Sequenced: CD4+ T cells sorted from blood. This chain uses TRBV5-5 with TRBJ1-2, with unresolved D. The origin of this receptor is a woman younger than 30 in good health. The CDR3 DNA reads TGTGCCAGCAGCTTGATGTCAGAGAACTATGGCTACACCTTC. It specifies CASSLMSENYGYTF.